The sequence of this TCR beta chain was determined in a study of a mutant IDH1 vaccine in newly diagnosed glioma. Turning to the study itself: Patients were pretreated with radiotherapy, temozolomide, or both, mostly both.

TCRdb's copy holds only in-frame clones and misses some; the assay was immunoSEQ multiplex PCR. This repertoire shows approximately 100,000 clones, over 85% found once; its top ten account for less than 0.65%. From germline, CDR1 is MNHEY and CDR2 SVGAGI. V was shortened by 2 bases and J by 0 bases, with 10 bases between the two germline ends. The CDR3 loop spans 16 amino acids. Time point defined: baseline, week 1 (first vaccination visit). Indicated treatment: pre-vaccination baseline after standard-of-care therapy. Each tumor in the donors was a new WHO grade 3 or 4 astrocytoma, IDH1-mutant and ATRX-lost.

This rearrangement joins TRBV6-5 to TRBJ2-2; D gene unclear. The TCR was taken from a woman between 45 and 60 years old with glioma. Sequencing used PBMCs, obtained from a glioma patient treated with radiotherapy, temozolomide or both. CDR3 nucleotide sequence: TGTGCCAGCAGTTACGGCTATTCCGCGAACACCGGGGAGCTGTTTTTT. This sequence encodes CASSYGYSANTGELFF.